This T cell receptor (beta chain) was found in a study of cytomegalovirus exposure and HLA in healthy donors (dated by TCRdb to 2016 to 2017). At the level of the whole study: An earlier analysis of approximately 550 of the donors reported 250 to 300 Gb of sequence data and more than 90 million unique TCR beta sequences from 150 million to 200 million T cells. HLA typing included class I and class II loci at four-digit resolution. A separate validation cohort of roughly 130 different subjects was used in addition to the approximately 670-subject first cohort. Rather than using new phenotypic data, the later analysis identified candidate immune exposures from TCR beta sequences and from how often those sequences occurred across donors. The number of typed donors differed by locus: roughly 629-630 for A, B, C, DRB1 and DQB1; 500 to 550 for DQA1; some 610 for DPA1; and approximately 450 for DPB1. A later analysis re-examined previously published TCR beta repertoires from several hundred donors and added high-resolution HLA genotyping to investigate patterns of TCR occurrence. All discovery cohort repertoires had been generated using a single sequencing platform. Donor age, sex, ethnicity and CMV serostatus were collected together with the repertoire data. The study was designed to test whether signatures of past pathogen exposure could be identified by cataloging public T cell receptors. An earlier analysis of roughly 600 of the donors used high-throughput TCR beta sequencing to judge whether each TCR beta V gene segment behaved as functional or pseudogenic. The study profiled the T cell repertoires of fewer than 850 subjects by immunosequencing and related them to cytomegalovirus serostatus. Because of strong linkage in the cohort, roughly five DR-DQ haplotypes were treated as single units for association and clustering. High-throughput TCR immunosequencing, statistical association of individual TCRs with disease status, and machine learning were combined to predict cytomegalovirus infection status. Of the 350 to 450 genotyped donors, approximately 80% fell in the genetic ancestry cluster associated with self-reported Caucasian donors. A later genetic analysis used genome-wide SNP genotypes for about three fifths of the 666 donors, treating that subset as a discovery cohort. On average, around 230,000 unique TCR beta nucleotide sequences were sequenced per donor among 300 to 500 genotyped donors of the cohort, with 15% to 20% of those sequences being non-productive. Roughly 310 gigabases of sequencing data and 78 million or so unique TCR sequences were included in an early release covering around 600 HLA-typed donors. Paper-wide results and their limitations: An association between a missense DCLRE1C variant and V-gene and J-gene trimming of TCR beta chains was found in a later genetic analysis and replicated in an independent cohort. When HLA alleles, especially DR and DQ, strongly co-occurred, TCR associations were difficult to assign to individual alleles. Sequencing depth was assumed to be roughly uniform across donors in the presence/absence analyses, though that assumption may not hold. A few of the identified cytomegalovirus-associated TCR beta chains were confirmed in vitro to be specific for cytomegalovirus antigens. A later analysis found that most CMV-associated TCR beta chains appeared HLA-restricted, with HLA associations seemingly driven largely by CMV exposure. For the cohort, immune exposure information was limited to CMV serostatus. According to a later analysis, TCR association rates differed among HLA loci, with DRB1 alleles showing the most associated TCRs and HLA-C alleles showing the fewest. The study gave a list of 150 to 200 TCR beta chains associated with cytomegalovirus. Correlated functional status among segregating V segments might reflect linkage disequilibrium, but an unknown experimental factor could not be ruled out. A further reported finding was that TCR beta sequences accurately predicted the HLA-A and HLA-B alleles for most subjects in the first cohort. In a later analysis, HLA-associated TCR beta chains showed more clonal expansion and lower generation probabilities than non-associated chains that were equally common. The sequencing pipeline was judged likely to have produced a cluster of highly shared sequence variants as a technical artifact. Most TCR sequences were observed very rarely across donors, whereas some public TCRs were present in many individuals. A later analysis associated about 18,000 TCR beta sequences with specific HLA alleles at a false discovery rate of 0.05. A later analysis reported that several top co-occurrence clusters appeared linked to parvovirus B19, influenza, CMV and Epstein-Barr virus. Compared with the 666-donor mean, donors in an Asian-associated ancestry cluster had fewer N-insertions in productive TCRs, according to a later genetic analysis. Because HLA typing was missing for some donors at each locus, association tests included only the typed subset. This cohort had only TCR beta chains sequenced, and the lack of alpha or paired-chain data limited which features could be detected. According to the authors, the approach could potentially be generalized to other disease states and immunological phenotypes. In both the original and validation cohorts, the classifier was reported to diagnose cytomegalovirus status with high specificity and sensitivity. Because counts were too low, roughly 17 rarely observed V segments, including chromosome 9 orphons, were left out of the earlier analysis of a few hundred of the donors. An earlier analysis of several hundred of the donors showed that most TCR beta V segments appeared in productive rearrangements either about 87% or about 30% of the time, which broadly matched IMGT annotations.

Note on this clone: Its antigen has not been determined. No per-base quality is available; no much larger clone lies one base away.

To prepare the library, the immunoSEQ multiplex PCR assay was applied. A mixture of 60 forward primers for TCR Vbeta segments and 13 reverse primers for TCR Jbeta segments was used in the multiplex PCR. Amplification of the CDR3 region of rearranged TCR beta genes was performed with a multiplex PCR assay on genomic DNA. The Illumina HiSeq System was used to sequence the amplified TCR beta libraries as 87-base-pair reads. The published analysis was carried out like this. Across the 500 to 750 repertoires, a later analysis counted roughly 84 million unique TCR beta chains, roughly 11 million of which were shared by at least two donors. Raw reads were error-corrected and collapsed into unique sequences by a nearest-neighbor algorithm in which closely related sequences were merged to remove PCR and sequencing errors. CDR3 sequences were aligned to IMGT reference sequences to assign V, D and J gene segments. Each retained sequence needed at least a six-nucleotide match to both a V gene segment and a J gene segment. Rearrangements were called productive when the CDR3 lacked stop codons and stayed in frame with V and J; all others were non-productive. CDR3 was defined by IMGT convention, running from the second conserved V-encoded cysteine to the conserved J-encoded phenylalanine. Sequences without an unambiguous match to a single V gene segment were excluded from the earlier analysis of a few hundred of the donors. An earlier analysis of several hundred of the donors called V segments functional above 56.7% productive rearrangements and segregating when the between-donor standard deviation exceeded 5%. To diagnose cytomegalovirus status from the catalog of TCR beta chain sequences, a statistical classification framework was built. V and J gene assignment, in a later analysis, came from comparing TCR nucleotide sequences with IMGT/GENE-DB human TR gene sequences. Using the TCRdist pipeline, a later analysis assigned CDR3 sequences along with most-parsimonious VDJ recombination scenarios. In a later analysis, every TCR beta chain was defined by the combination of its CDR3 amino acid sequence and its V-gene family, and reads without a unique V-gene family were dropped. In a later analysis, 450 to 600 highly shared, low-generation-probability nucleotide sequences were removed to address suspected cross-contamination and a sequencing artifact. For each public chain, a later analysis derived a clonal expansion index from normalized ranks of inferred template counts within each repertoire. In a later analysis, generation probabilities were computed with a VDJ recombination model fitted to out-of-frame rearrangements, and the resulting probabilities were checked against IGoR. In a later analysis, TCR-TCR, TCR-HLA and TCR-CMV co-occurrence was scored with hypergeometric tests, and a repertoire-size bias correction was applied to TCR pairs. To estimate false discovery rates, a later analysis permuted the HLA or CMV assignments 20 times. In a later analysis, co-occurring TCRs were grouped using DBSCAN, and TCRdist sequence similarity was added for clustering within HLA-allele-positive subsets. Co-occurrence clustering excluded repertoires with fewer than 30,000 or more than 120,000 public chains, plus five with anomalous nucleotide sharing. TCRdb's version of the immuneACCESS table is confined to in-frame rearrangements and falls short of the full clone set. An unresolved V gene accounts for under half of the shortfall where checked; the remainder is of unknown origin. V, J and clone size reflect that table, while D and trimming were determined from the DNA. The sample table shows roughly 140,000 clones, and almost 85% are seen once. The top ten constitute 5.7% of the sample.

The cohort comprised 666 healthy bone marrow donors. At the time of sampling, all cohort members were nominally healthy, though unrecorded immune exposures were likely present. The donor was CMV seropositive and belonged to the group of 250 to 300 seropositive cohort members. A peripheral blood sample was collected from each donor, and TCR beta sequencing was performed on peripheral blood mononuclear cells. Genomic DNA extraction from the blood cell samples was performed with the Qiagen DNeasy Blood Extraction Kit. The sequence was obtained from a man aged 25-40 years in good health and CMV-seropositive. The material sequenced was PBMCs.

In nucleotide form, the sequence is TGTGCCAGCAGCTTTTATCAGGGTTATGGTGAGCAGTTCTTC. This codes for CASSFYQGYGEQFF. The rearranged segments are TRBV11-2 and TRBJ2-1; a tentative D match to TRBD1 spans 5 bases. The CDR3 sequence holds 14 residues, the cysteine and phenylalanine included. Only the CDR3 DNA is retained, 42 bases long and in frame from the first base. The V and J ends are trimmed by 3 bases and 9 bases, leaving 15 bases between them. CDR1 and CDR2 (SGHAT, FQNNGV) derive from the germline V gene.